These T cell receptor beta chains were read from a single sample in a study of CD8 T cell repertoires and HIV-1 epitope variants. Data came from immunoSEQ multiplex PCR; TCRdb stores just in-frame clones and leaves some out. The data show roughly 4,900 clones, approximately 66% seen once. These TCRs are of unknown antigen specificity. The specimen sequenced was cultured CD8+ T cells derived from PBMCs. All receptors derive from a male donor with HIV. CDR3s include the opening cysteine and the closing phenylalanine or tryptophan. A D gene is named only where the DNA matches it firmly. Size is stated for part of the rows, as once, few or many counts, or as a class when the clone is expanded.

d_gene: TRBD1
j_gene: TRBJ2-6
abundance: few
v_gene: TRBV7-9
CDR3aa: CASSSTGASLSSGANVLTF
CDR3nt: TGTGCCAGCAGCTCGACAGGGGCCTCACTGAGCTCTGGGGCCAACGTCCTGACTTTC

d_gene: -
j_gene: TRBJ2-4
abundance: -
v_gene: TRBV2
CDR3aa: CASSDGFGPRMDIQYF
CDR3nt: TGTGCCAGCAGTGATGGATTTGGCCCCCGGATGGACATTCAGTACTTC

d_gene: -
j_gene: TRBJ1-1
abundance: few
v_gene: TRBV9
CDR3aa: CASSTPQSPAFF
CDR3nt: TGTGCCAGCAGTACTCCTCAGTCCCCAGCTTTCTTT

d_gene: TRBD1
j_gene: TRBJ2-7
abundance: -
v_gene: TRBV28
CDR3aa: CASSLGGTGDAYEQYF
CDR3nt: TGTGCCAGCAGTTTAGGGGGGACAGGCGATGCCTACGAGCAGTACTTC

d_gene: -
j_gene: TRBJ1-1
abundance: -
v_gene: TRBV6-6
CDR3aa: CASSSPSRGGTEAFF
CDR3nt: TGTGCCAGCAGTTCCCCATCGAGGGGCGGGACTGAAGCTTTCTTT

d_gene: -
j_gene: TRBJ2-3
abundance: -
v_gene: TRBV21-1
CDR3aa: CASSSSGSGTDTQYF
CDR3nt: TGTGCCAGCAGTTCTAGCGGATCGGGCACAGATACGCAGTATTTT

d_gene: -
j_gene: TRBJ2-7
abundance: -
v_gene: TRBV5-4
CDR3aa: CASSLEGGRYEQYF
CDR3nt: TGTGCCAGCAGCTTGGAGGGAGGCCGGTACGAGCAGTACTTC

d_gene: -
j_gene: TRBJ2-7
abundance: -
v_gene: TRBV9
CDR3aa: CASSPPGIEGDEQYF
CDR3nt: TGTGCCAGCAGCCCCCCCGGGATCGAAGGCGACGAGCAGTACTTC

d_gene: TRBD2
j_gene: TRBJ2-7
abundance: -
v_gene: TRBV7-2
CDR3aa: CASSQIAGDYEQYF
CDR3nt: TGTGCCAGCAGCCAGATAGCGGGAGACTACGAGCAGTACTTC

d_gene: -
j_gene: TRBJ1-5
abundance: -
v_gene: TRBV28
CDR3aa: CASSPYSRSLDQPQHF
CDR3nt: TGTGCCAGCAGTCCCTACTCACGCTCTTTAGATCAGCCCCAGCATTTT

d_gene: TRBD2
j_gene: TRBJ2-2
abundance: -
v_gene: TRBV4-2
CDR3aa: CASSQEEAGGTGELFF
CDR3nt: TGTGCCAGCAGCCAAGAGGAAGCGGGGGGGACCGGGGAGCTGTTTTTT

d_gene: -
j_gene: TRBJ2-3
abundance: -
v_gene: TRBV7-2
CDR3aa: CASSSEAILLTDTQYF
CDR3nt: TGTGCCAGCAGCTCAGAGGCTATCCTCCTGACAGATACGCAGTATTTT

d_gene: -
j_gene: TRBJ2-5
abundance: -
v_gene: TRBV12-5
CDR3aa: CASGLDTSQETQYF
CDR3nt: TGTGCTAGTGGTCTTGACACCTCCCAAGAGACCCAGTACTTC

d_gene: -
j_gene: TRBJ2-7
abundance: -
v_gene: TRBV15
CDR3aa: CATSLERGSAYEQYF
CDR3nt: TGTGCCACCAGCCTTGAACGAGGGTCCGCCTACGAGCAGTACTTC

d_gene: -
j_gene: TRBJ1-5
abundance: -
v_gene: TRBV10-3
CDR3aa: CAISVGWTGQPQHF
CDR3nt: TGTGCCATCAGTGTGGGATGGACGGGTCAGCCCCAGCATTTT

d_gene: -
j_gene: TRBJ2-7
abundance: -
v_gene: TRBV10-3
CDR3aa: CAISVLAEQSSYEQYF
CDR3nt: TGTGCCATCAGTGTCTTAGCCGAACAGTCTTCCTACGAGCAGTACTTC

d_gene: TRBD1
j_gene: TRBJ2-7
abundance: few
v_gene: TRBV6-5
CDR3aa: CASSYSRTGGYEQYF
CDR3nt: TGTGCCAGCAGTTACTCGAGGACAGGTGGTTACGAGCAGTACTTC

d_gene: -
j_gene: TRBJ1-1
abundance: once
v_gene: TRBV21-1
CDR3aa: CASSKAARNTEAFF
CDR3nt: TGTGCCAGCAGCAAAGCGGCAAGGAACACTGAAGCTTTCTTT

d_gene: -
j_gene: TRBJ2-5
abundance: -
v_gene: TRBV9
CDR3aa: CASSVEETQYF
CDR3nt: TGTGCCAGCAGCGTAGAAGAGACCCAGTACTTC

d_gene: TRBD1
j_gene: TRBJ2-2
abundance: few
v_gene: TRBV7-3
CDR3aa: CASSSPVQGAANTGELFF
CDR3nt: TGTGCCAGCTCAAGTCCGGTACAGGGGGCAGCGAACACCGGGGAGCTGTTTTTT

d_gene: -
j_gene: TRBJ1-4
abundance: few
v_gene: TRBV4-2
CDR3aa: CASSQDLAGEETNEKLFF
CDR3nt: TGTGCCAGCAGCCAAGATCTGGCAGGGGAAGAAACTAATGAAAAACTGTTTTTT

d_gene: TRBD1
j_gene: TRBJ1-1
abundance: -
v_gene: TRBV9
CDR3aa: CASSVDRVGPGTEAFF
CDR3nt: TGTGCCAGCAGCGTTGACAGGGTCGGCCCGGGCACTGAAGCTTTCTTT

d_gene: TRBD2
j_gene: TRBJ2-5
abundance: once
v_gene: TRBV27
CDR3aa: CASSPTSGQETQYF
CDR3nt: TGTGCCAGCAGTCCGACTAGCGGCCAAGAGACCCAGTACTTC

d_gene: TRBD1
j_gene: TRBJ2-1
abundance: -
v_gene: TRBV11-2
CDR3aa: CASSSTQGQGYGEQFF
CDR3nt: TGTGCCAGCAGCTCGACCCAGGGACAGGGTTATGGTGAGCAGTTCTTC

d_gene: TRBD1
j_gene: TRBJ2-2
abundance: -
v_gene: TRBV30
CDR3aa: CAWTSGTGNTGELFF
CDR3nt: TGTGCCTGGACCTCCGGGACAGGGAACACCGGGGAGCTGTTTTTT

d_gene: TRBD2
j_gene: TRBJ2-7
abundance: -
v_gene: TRBV11-2
CDR3aa: CASSLWGLTYEQYF
CDR3nt: TGTGCCAGCAGCTTATGGGGACTAACATACGAGCAGTACTTC

d_gene: -
j_gene: TRBJ2-7
abundance: -
v_gene: TRBV27
CDR3aa: CASLEGPGPLYEQYF
CDR3nt: TGTGCCAGCCTCGAAGGACCAGGACCACTCTACGAGCAGTACTTC

d_gene: -
j_gene: TRBJ1-6
abundance: -
v_gene: TRBV28
CDR3aa: CASSGLPGNANNSPLHF
CDR3nt: TGTGCCAGCAGCGGGCTTCCAGGCAACGCGAATAATTCACCCCTCCACTTT

d_gene: -
j_gene: TRBJ1-5
abundance: -
v_gene: TRBV28
CDR3aa: CASRPEVYNQPQHF
CDR3nt: TGTGCCAGCAGGCCAGAGGTCTACAATCAGCCCCAGCATTTT

d_gene: -
j_gene: TRBJ1-1
abundance: once
v_gene: TRBV6-5
CDR3aa: CASSYHRDTEAFF
CDR3nt: TGTGCCAGCAGTTACCACAGGGATACTGAAGCTTTCTTT

d_gene: -
j_gene: TRBJ2-1
abundance: -
v_gene: TRBV4-3
CDR3aa: CASSLSGDYGYNEQFF
CDR3nt: TGCGCCAGCAGCCTATCAGGGGATTACGGCTACAATGAGCAGTTCTTC

d_gene: -
j_gene: TRBJ2-3
abundance: -
v_gene: TRBV12-5
CDR3aa: CASGLVNTVEQVTDTQYF
CDR3nt: TGTGCTAGTGGTTTGGTAAATACGGTGGAGCAAGTTACAGATACGCAGTATTTT

d_gene: -
j_gene: TRBJ2-7
abundance: medium-sized
v_gene: TRBV6-1
CDR3aa: CASSEGAGPYEQYF
CDR3nt: TGTGCCAGCAGTGAAGGAGCAGGTCCCTACGAGCAGTACTTC

d_gene: TRBD1
j_gene: TRBJ2-7
abundance: -
v_gene: TRBV5-4
CDR3aa: CASNPPDRVEQYF
CDR3nt: TGTGCCAGCAACCCACCGGACAGGGTTGAGCAGTACTTC

d_gene: -
j_gene: TRBJ2-7
abundance: -
v_gene: TRBV5-1
CDR3aa: CASSLAQGLALYEQYF
CDR3nt: TGCGCCAGCAGCTTGGCTCAGGGGTTGGCCCTCTACGAGCAGTACTTC

d_gene: TRBD2
j_gene: TRBJ2-1
abundance: -
v_gene: TRBV6-4
CDR3aa: CASSDRAGDIDEQFF
CDR3nt: TGTGCCAGCAGTGACAGGGCGGGAGATATCGATGAGCAGTTCTTC

d_gene: TRBD2
j_gene: TRBJ2-2
abundance: -
v_gene: TRBV13
CDR3aa: CASSSPTGGGASGELFF
CDR3nt: TGTGCCAGCAGCTCCCCGACGGGCGGGGGGGCTTCTGGGGAGCTGTTTTTT

d_gene: -
j_gene: TRBJ2-7
abundance: few
v_gene: TRBV25-1
CDR3aa: CASSEFGGSYEQYF
CDR3nt: TGTGCCAGCAGTGAATTTGGCGGTTCCTACGAGCAGTACTTC

d_gene: -
j_gene: TRBJ1-1
abundance: once
v_gene: TRBV4-1
CDR3aa: CASSQVNTEAFF
CDR3nt: TGTGCCAGCAGCCAAGTGAACACTGAAGCTTTCTTT

d_gene: TRBD2
j_gene: TRBJ2-3
abundance: -
v_gene: TRBV9
CDR3aa: CASSGGLAGTDTQYF
CDR3nt: TGTGCCAGCAGCGGGGGACTAGCGGGCACAGATACGCAGTATTTT

d_gene: TRBD2
j_gene: TRBJ2-3
abundance: few
v_gene: TRBV27
CDR3aa: CASSLSGGADTQYF
CDR3nt: TGTGCCAGCAGCCTCAGCGGGGGGGCAGATACGCAGTATTTT

d_gene: -
j_gene: TRBJ2-1
abundance: -
v_gene: TRBV4-3
CDR3aa: CASSQDPGSGGNEQFF
CDR3nt: TGCGCCAGCAGCCAAGATCCGGGGTCCGGCGGCAATGAGCAGTTCTTC

d_gene: -
j_gene: TRBJ1-5
abundance: few
v_gene: TRBV5-1
CDR3aa: CASSPVPDIGRAQPQHF
CDR3nt: TGCGCCAGCAGCCCGGTACCTGACATCGGGAGGGCTCAGCCCCAGCATTTT

d_gene: -
j_gene: TRBJ2-7
abundance: -
v_gene: TRBV5-1
CDR3aa: CASSPKGGSSYEQYF
CDR3nt: TGCGCCAGCAGCCCGAAGGGGGGTTCCTCCTACGAGCAGTACTTC

d_gene: TRBD2
j_gene: TRBJ2-3
abundance: -
v_gene: TRBV11-2
CDR3aa: CASSLELAGGGTDTQYF
CDR3nt: TGTGCCAGCAGCTTAGAGTTAGCGGGAGGTGGCACAGATACGCAGTATTTT